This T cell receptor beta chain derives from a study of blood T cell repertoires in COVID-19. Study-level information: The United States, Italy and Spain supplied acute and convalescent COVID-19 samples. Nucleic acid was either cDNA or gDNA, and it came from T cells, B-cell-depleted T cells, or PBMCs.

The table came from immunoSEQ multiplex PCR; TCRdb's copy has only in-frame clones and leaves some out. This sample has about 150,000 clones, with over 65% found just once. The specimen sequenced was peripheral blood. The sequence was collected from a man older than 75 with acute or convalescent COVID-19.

The CDR3 loop reads CATSPAQGVGNTIYF. In nucleotides, the CDR3 is TGTGCCACCAGCCCGGCTCAAGGGGTGGGTAACACCATATATTTT. V is TRBV15 and J is TRBJ1-3; D perhaps matches TRBD1 (5 bases). Germline CDR1 and CDR2: LNHNV and YYDKDF (reference sequence). V was clipped by 5 bases and J by 7 bases, with 18 bases between them. This CDR3 contains 15 residues.